The text below deals with one T cell receptor (beta chain). The sample is drawn from a study of TIL therapy for anti-PD-1-resistant metastatic lung cancer. Study information: Most patients had lung adenocarcinoma; a handful of tumors were EGFR-mutant, two ALK-rearranged; half smoked currently or formerly. By whole-exome sequencing, median non-synonymous tumor mutation burden was around 1.5 mutations per megabase.

CDR1 and CDR2 (germline): GTSNPN, SVGIG (reference sequence). The germline V and J ends were trimmed by 4 bases and 1 base, with 16 bases remaining between them. The CDR3 is made up of 15 amino acids. Time point denoted: pre-treatment sample, taken before nivolumab and TIL therapy. Adults with stage 4 NSCLC were enrolled in a phase I trial. This was the immunoSEQ v3 assay. Each library reached 1.5 million to 2.5 million read pairs, or about 5-6 million at deep level. The method was immunoSEQ multiplex PCR; TCRdb's version includes in-frame clones alone and lacks a portion of them. The table lists just over 20,000 clones, more than 60% of them singletons.

This receptor was identified in a person between 25 and 80 years old with non-small cell lung cancer. The source was blood, collected at baseline. The chain is built from TRBV30 and TRBJ2-5, with D perhaps matching TRBD2 (6 bases). The CDR3 region has the DNA TGTGCCTGGACTCCTTGGGGGGTACCCCAAGAGACCCAGTACTTC. Protein product: CAWTPWGVPQETQYF.